This TCR beta chain came from a study of blood T cell repertoires in COVID-19 (dated by TCRdb to the early 2020s). Looking at the study overall: Samples covering the acute and convalescent phases of COVID-19 were provided by collaborators in the United States, Italy and Spain. Deeply sampled blood TCRbeta repertoires from subjects exposed to, actively infected with, or recovered from COVID-19 were included in the dataset. Where available, HLA class I and class II types were taken from metadata supplied by the sample provider and were not determined by assay-based typing. Sample metadata almost always included a de-identified subject ID, COVID-19 status, age in years and sex. The repertoires were released in a freely available public database intended as a resource for research on the immune response to SARS-CoV-2. The samples were drawn from two sources: the first 160 participants of the ongoing ImmuneRACE study, and 1,200 or so subjects contributed by 6 global collaborators. The material from the prospective study consisted of cDNA or gDNA derived from T cells, B-cell-depleted T cells, or PBMCs.

The collaborating institutions used their own protocols to collect whole blood in K2EDTA tubes. For TCRbeta analysis, collaborators shipped samples as frozen whole blood, isolated PBMCs, or DNA extracted from either of those sample types. TCRbeta CDR3 regions were amplified from genomic DNA using the immunoSEQ Assay, a bias-controlled multiplex PCR. As for the authors' bioinformatics: The number of nucleated cells in each sample was estimated from the amplification of reference gene primers within the assay. To quantify the absolute abundance of each unique TCRbeta CDR3 rearrangement, sequence reads were collapsed and filtered. Productive Simpson clonality was computed per sample as the square root of Simpson's diversity index over productive rearrangements. TCRdb's version of the immuneACCESS table is confined to in-frame rearrangements and falls short of the full clone set. An unresolved V gene accounts for under half of the shortfall where checked; the remainder is of unknown origin. V and J calls and clone size are as listed in that table; D and trimming were resolved from the DNA. The sample yields 83,000 or so clones; about 77% were counted once. Just under 10% of the sample comes from the top ten.

The germline V gene yields SGHTA for CDR1 and FQGNSA for CDR2. V is shortened by 5 bases, J by 7 bases, and the region joining them spans 13 bases. The CDR3 measures 13 amino acids from cysteine to phenylalanine. The kept DNA is CDR3 alone, 39 bases in frame from the first base. This clone was seen just once. Its specific antigen is unknown. The sample holds no much larger clone one base away, and base qualities are not on file. The research as a whole found: The quantity of clinical and demographic metadata differed by source and by participant and was supplied without curation.

This TCR was sampled from a woman of 80 years or more with acute or convalescent COVID-19. Recombination connected TRBV7-2 to TRBJ2-3, and the D gene may be TRBD2, 5 bases matching. Sequencing used peripheral blood. The DNA sequence follows: TGTGCCAGCAGCAACGGCCCGGGGAATACGCAGTATTTT. Its translation is CASSNGPGNTQYF.